The clone carrying this TCR beta chain was detected many times. Antigen unknown. One entry per CDR3 protein, called by TCRdb with MiXCR from the RT-PCR reads. The table includes about 700,000 distinct CDR3 sequences, 14% detected once. This sample is drawn from a study of response to subunit inactivated influenza vaccine. Study-wide results and limits: T cells newly recruited by each seasonal influenza vaccination are few, the authors suggested.

Trimming left V 4 bases short and J 1 base short, with 10 bases between. The CDR3 is made up of 14 amino acids. The sample in question was PBMCs from blood, obtained around 15 days before vaccination. The chain employs TRBV12-3 or TRBV12-4 and TRBJ1-1; D unresolved. The receptor was derived from a man aged 50-60 years who received an inactivated influenza vaccine. CDR3 sequence: CASSSQSWNTEAFF. The DNA of the CDR3 is TGTGCCAGCAGTTCACAGAGCTGGAACACTGAAGCTTTCTTT.